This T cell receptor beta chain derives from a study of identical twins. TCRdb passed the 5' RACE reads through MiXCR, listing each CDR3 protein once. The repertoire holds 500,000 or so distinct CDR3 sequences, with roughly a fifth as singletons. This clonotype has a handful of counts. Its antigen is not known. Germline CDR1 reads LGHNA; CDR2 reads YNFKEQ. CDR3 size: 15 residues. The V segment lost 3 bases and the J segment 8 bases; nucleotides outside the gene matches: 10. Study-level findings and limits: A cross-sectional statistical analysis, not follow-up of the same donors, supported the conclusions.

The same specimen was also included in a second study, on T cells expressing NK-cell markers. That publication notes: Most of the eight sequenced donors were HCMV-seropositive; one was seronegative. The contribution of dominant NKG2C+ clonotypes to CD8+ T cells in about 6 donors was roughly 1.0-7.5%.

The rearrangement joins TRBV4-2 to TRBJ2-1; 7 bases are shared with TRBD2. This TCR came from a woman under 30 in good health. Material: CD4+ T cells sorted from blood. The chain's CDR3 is CASSQRGIEADEQFF. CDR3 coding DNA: TGTGCCAGCAGCCAGCGGGGGATAGAGGCCGATGAGCAGTTCTTC.